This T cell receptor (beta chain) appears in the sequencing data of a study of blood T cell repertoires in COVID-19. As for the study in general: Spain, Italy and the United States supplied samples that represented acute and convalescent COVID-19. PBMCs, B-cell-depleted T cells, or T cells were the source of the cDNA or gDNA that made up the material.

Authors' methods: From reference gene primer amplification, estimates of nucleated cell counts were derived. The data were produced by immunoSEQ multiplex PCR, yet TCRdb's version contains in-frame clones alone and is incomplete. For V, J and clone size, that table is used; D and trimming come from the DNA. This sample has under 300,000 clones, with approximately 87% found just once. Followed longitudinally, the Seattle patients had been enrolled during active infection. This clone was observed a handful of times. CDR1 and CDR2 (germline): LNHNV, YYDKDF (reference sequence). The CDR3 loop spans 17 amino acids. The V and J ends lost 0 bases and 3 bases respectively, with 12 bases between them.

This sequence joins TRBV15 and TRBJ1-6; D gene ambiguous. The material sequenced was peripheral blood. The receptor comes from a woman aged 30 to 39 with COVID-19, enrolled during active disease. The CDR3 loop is CATSRDPGLYYNSPLHF. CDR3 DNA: TGTGCCACCAGCAGAGACCCCGGACTCTACTATAATTCACCCCTCCACTTT.